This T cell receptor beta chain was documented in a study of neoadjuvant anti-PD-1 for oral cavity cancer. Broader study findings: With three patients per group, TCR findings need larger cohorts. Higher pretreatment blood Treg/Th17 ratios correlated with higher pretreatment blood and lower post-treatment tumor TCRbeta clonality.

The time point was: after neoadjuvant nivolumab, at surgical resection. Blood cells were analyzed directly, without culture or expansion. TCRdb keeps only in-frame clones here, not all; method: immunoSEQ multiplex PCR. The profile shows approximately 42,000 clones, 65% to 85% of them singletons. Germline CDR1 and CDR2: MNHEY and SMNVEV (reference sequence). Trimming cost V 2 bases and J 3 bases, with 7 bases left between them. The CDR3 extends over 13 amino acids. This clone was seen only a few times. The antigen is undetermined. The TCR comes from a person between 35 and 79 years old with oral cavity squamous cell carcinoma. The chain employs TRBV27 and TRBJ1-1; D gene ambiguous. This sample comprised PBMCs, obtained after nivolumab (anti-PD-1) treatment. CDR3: CASSLIGYTEAFF. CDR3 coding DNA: TGTGCCAGCAGTTTAATCGGATACACTGAAGCTTTCTTT.